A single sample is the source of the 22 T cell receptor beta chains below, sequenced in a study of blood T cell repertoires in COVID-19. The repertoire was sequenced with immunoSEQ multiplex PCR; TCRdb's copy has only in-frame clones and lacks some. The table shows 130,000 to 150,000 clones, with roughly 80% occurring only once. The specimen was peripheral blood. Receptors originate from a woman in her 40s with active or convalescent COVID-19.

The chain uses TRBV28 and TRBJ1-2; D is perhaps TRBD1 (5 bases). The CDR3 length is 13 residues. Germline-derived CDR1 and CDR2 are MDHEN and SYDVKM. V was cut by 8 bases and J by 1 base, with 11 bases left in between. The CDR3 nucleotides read TGTGCCAGCCTGAAACAGGTTAACTATGGCTACACCTTC. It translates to CASLKQVNYGYTF.

The CDR3 bases are TGTGCCAGCAGCTCGGGACAGGTTAAAACGAACACTGAAGCTTTCTTT. Translation gives CASSSGQVKTNTEAFF. The chain links TRBV5-4 to TRBJ1-1; 8 nucleotides align to TRBD1. V lost 3 bases and J lost 1; bases outside the gene matches: 8. Germline CDR1 SGHNT, CDR2 YYREEE (reference sequence). This CDR3 region has 16 residues.

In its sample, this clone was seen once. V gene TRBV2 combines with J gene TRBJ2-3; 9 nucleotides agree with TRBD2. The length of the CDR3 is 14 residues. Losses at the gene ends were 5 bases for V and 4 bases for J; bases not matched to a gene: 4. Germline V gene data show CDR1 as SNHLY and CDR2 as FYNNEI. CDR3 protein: CASSYSGGSDTQYF. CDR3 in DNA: TGTGCCAGCAGTTATAGCGGGGGTTCAGATACGCAGTATTTT.

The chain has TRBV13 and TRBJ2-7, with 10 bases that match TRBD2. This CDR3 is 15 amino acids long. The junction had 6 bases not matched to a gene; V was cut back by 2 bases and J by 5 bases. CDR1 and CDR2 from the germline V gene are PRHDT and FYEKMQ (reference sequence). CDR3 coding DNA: TGTGCCAGCAGCTTAAGCGGGAGGGCCAATCACGAGCAGTACTTC. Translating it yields CASSLSGRANHEQYF. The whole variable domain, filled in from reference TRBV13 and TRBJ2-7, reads AAGVIQSPRHLIKEKRETATLKCYPIPRHDTVYWYQQGPGQDPQFLISFYEKMQSDKGSIPDRFSAQQFSDYHSELNMSSLELGDSALYFCASSLSGRANHEQYFGPGTRLTVT.

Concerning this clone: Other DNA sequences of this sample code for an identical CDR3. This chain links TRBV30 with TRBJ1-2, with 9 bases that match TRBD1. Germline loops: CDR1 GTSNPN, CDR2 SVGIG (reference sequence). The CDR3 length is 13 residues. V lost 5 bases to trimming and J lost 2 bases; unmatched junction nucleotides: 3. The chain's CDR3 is CAWSGTGNYGYTF. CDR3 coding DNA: TGTGCCTGGTCGGGGACAGGGAACTATGGCTACACCTTC. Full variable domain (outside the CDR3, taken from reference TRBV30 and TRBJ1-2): SQTIHQWPATLVQPVGSPLSLECTVEGTSNPNLYWYRQAAGRGLQLLFYSVGIGQISSEVPQNLSASRPQDRQFILSSKKLLLSDSGFYLCAWSGTGNYGYTFGSGTRLTVV.

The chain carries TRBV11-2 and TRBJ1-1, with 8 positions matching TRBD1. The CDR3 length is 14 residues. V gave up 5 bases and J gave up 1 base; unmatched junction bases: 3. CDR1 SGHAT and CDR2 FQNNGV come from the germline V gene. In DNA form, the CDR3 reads TGTGCCAGCAGCCCAGGGACAGGGAACACTGAAGCTTTCTTT. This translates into CASSPGTGNTEAFF.

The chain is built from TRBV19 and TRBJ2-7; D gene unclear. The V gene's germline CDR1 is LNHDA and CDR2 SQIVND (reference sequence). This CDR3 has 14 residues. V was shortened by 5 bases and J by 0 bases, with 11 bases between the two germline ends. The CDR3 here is CASSSYLSSYEQYF. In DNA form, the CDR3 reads TGTGCCAGTAGTTCTTACTTGAGCTCCTACGAGCAGTACTTC.

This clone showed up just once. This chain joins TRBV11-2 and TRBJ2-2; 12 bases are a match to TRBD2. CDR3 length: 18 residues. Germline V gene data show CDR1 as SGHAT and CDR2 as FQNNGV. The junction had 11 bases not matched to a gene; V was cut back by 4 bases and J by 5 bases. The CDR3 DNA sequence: TGTGCCAGCAGCTCCCATCGGCTAGCGGGGGGGCGGACCGGGGAGCTGTTTTTT. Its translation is CASSSHRLAGGRTGELFF.

CDR3 residues: CASSPPAGEATNEQFF. The CDR3 bases are TGTGCCAGCAGTCCCCCAGCGGGAGAGGCTACGAATGAGCAGTTCTTC. This rearrangement joins TRBV28 to TRBJ2-1; TRBD2 matches at 8 bases. The CDR3 has 16 amino acids. With 5 bases clipped from V and 7 bases from J, the junction kept 13 bases outside the gene matches. Germline CDR1 is MDHEN and CDR2 is SYDVKM.

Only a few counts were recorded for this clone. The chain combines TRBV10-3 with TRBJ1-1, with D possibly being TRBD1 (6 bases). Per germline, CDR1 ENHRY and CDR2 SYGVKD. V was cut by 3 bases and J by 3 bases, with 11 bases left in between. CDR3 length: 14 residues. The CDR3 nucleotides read TGTGCCATCAGTGATCGGGGGGCGGACACTGAAGCTTTCTTT. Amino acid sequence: CAISDRGADTEAFF.

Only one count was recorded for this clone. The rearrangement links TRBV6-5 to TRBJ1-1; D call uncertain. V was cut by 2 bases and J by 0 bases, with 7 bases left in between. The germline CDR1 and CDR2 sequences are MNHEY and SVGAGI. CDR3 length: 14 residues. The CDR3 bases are TGTGCCAGCAGTTACGGAGAGATGAACACTGAAGCTTTCTTT. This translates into CASSYGEMNTEAFF.

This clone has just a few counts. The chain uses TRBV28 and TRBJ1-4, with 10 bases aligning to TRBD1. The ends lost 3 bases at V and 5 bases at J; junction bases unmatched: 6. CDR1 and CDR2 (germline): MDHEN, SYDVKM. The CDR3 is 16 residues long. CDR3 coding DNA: TGTGCCAGCAGTTTGCCGGGACAGGGGCTAAATGAAAAACTGTTTTTT. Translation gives CASSLPGQGLNEKLFF.

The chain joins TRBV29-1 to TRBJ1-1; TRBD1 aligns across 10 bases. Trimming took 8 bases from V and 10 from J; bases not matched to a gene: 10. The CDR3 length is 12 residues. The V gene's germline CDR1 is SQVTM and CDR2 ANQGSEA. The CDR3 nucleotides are TGCAGCACGTTCCTGCGGGACAGGGGAGCTTTCTTT. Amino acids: CSTFLRDRGAFF.

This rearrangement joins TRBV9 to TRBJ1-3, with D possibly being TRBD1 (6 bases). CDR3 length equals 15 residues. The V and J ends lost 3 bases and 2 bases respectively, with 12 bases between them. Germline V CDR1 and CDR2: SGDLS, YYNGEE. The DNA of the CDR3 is TGTGCCAGCAGCGACCCCCCAGGGGCTGGAAACACCATATATTTT. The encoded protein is CASSDPPGAGNTIYF.

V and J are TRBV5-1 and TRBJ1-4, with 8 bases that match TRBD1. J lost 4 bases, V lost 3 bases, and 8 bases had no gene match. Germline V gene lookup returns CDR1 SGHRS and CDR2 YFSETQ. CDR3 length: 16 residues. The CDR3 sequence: CASSSTGTGFNEKLFF. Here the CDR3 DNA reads TGCGCCAGCAGCTCGACCGGGACAGGCTTTAATGAAAAACTGTTTTTT.

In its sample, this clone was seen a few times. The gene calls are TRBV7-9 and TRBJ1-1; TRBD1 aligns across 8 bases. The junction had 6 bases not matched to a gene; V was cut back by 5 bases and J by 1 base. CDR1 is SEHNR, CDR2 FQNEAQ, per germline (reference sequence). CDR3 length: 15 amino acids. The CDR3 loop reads CASSMETGANTEAFF. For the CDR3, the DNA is TGTGCCAGCAGCATGGAGACAGGGGCGAACACTGAAGCTTTCTTT.

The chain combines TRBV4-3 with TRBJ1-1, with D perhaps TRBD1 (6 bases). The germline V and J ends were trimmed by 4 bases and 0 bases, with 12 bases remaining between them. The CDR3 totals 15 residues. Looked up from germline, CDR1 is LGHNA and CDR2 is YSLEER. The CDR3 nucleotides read TGCGCCAGCAGCCTGATAGCAGGGGTGAACACTGAAGCTTTCTTT. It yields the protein CASSLIAGVNTEAFF.

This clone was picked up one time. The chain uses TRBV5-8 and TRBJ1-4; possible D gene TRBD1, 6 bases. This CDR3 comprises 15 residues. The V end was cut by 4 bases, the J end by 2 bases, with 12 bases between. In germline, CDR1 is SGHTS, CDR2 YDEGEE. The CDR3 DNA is TGTGCCAGCAGCCGGGGAGACAGGACTAATGAAAAACTGTTTTTT. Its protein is CASSRGDRTNEKLFF.

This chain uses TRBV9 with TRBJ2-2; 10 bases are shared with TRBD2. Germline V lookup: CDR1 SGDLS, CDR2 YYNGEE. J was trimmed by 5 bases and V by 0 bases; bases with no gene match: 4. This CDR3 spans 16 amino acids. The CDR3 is CASSVEAGGYTGELFF. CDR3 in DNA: TGTGCCAGCAGCGTAGAAGCGGGAGGGTATACCGGGGAGCTGTTTTTT.

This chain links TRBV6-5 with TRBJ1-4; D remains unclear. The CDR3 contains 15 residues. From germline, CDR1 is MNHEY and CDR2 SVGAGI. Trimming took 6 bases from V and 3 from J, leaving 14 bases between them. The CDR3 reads CASRAKRPSNEKLFF. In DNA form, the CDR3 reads TGTGCCAGCAGGGCGAAGAGGCCTTCTAATGAAAAACTGTTTTTT.

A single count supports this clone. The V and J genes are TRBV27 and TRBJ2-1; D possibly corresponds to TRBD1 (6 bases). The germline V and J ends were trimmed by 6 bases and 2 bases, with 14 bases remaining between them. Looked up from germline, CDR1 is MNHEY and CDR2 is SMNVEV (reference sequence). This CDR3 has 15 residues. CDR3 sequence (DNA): TGTGCCAGCAGCCAGAGGACAGATCCCTACAATGAGCAGTTCTTC. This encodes CASSQRTDPYNEQFF.

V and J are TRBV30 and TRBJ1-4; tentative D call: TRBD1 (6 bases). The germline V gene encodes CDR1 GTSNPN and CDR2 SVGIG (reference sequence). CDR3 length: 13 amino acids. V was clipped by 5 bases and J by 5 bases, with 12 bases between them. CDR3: CAWSDRPNEKLFF. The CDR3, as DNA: TGTGCCTGGTCGGACAGACCGAATGAAAAACTGTTTTTT.